The text below deals with one TCR beta chain. Its antigen is as yet unknown. This entry comes from a study of cytomegalovirus exposure and HLA in healthy donors. General study findings and limits: The HLA-A and HLA-B alleles of most subjects were reportedly predicted accurately from TCR beta sequences.

Both 60 Vbeta primers and 13 Jbeta primers went into the PCR. Profiled with immunoSEQ multiplex PCR; TCRdb holds only in-frame clones, not every one. The sample holds hundreds of thousands of clones, around 65% seen once. V was cut by 3 bases and J by 5 bases, with 15 bases left in between. The CDR3 is 14 amino acids. Germline V gives CDR1 SGHRS, CDR2 YFSETQ. The chain employs TRBV5-1 and TRBJ2-7, with a possible D match to TRBD2 (7 bases). The sample comprised PBMCs. The receptor was derived from a female donor in good health and CMV-seronegative. As DNA, the CDR3 is TGCGCCAGCAGCTGGGGGCAGGGAGGGAACGAGCAGTACTTC. It codes for CASSWGQGGNEQYF. The variable domain in full, with the rest retrieved from reference TRBV5-1 and TRBJ2-7, is KAGVTQTPRYLIKTRGQQVTLSCSPISGHRSVSWYQQTPGQGLQFLFEYFSETQRNKGNFPGRFSGRQFSNSRSEMNVSTLELGDSALYLCASSWGQGGNEQYFGPGTRLTVT.